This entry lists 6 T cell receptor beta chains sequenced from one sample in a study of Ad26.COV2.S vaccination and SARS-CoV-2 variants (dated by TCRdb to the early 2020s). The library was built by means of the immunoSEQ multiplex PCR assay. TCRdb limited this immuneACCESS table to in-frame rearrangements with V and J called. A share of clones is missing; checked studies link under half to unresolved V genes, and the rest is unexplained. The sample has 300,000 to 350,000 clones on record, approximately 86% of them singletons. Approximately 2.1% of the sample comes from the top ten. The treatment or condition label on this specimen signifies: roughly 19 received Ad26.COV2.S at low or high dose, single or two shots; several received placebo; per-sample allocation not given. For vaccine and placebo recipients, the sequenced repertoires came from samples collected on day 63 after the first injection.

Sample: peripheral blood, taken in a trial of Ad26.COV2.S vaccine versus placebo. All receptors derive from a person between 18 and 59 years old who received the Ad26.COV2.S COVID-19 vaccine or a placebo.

As DNA, the CDR3 is TGTGCCACCAGTGCCTCCGTAGCGAGCTCCTACAATGAGCAGTTCTTC. This sequence encodes CATSASVASSYNEQFF. The chain combines TRBV24-1 with TRBJ2-1; D is perhaps TRBD2 (5 bases). The germline V and J ends were trimmed by 5 bases and 0 bases, with 13 bases remaining between them. Per the germline V gene, CDR1 is KGHDR and CDR2 is SFDVKD. The CDR3 is made up of 16 amino acids.

In nucleotides, the CDR3 is TGTGCCAGCAGCCCTCCTGGGGCGGTGGAAGAGACCCAGTACTTC. Amino acid sequence: CASSPPGAVEETQYF. The chain uses TRBV7-9 and TRBJ2-5, with D possibly matching TRBD1 (5 bases). The germline V gene has CDR1 SEHNR and CDR2 FQNEAQ (reference sequence). The V end was cut by 5 bases, the J end by 3 bases, with 16 bases between. This CDR3 region has 15 residues. The full variable domain, its missing parts supplied by reference TRBV7-9 and TRBJ2-5, is DTGVSQNPRHKITKRGQNVTFRCDPISEHNRLYWYRQTLGQGPEFLTYFQNEAQLEKSRLLSDRFSAERPKGSFSTLEIQRTEQGDSAMYLCASSPPGAVEETQYFGPGTRLLVL.

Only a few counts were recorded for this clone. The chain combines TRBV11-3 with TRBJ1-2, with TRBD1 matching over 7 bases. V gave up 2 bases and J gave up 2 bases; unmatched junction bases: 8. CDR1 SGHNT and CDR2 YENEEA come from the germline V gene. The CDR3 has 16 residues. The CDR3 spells CASSLQRTGGNYGYTF. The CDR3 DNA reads TGTGCCAGCAGCTTACAACGGACAGGAGGAAACTATGGCTACACCTTC.

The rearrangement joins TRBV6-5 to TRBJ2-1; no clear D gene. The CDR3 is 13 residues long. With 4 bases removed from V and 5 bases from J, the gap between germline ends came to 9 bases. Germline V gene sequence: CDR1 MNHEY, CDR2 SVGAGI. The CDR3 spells CASSSWGNNEQFF. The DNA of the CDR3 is TGTGCCAGCAGTTCCTGGGGAAACAATGAGCAGTTCTTC.

The CDR3 here is CASSYMLGAPNTGELFF. The DNA for the CDR3 is TGTGCCAGCAGCTACATGCTGGGGGCTCCGAACACCGGGGAGCTGTTTTTT. The chain recombines TRBV5-5 with TRBJ2-2; a possible D gene is TRBD1 (6 bases). The CDR3 runs 17 residues. Trimming cost V 3 bases and J 0 bases, with 15 bases left between them. In germline, CDR1 is SGHKS, CDR2 YYEKEE (reference sequence).

CDR3 sequence: CASSPYDRGNGYTF. CDR3 DNA sequence: TGTGCCAGCAGCCCATACGACAGGGGAAATGGCTACACCTTC. The chain has TRBV7-6 and TRBJ1-2; TRBD1 matches at 8 bases. Trimming removed 5 bases from V and 6 bases from J; junction bases left unmatched: 8. CDR3 length: 14 amino acids. Germline CDR1 and CDR2: SGHVS and FNYEAQ.